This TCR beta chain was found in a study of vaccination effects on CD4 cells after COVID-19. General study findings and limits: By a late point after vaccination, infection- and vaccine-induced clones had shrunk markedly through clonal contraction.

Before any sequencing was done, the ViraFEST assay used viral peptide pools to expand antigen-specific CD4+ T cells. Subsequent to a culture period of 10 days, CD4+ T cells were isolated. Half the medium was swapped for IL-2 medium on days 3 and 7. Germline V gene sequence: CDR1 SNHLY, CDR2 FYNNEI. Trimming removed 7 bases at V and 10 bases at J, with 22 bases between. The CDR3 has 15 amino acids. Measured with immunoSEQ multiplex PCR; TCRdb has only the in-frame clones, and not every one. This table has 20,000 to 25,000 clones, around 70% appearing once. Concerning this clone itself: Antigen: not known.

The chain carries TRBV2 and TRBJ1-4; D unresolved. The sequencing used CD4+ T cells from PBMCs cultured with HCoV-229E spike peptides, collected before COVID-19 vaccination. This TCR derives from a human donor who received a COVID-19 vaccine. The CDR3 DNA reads TGTGCCAGCACCCTAGGTCTCGACACTAGAGGAAAACTGTTTTTT. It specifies CASTLGLDTRGKLFF.